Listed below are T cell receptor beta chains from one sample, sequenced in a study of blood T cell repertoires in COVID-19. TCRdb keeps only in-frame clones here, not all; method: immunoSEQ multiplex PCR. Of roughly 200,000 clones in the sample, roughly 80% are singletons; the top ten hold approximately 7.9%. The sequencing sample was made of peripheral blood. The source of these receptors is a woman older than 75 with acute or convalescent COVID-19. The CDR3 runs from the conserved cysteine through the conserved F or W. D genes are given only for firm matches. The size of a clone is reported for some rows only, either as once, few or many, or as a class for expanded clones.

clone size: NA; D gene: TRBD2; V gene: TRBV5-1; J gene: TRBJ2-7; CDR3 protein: CASSSTSGSRSSYEQYF; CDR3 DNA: TGCGCCAGCAGCTCGACTAGCGGGAGTAGGAGCTCCTACGAGCAGTACTTC
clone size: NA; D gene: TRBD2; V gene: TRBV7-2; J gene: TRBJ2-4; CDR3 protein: CASSFGTSGAITGNIQYF; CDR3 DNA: TGTGCCAGCAGCTTCGGGACTAGCGGGGCCATCACGGGGAACATTCAGTACTTC
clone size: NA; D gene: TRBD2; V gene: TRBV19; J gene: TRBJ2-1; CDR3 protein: CASSHTSGRVNEQFF; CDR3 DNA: TGTGCCAGTAGTCATACTAGCGGGAGGGTCAATGAGCAGTTCTTC
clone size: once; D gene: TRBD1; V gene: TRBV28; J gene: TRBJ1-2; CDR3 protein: CAIGQGAQNYGYTF; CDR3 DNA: TGTGCCATTGGACAGGGGGCTCAAAACTATGGCTACACCTTC
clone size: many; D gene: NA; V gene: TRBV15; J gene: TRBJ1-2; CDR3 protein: CATRRTGTNYGYTF; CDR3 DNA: TGTGCCACCAGACGAACGGGGACTAACTATGGCTACACCTTC
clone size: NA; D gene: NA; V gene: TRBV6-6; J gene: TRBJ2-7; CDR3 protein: CASQGEEQYF; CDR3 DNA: TGTGCCAGTCAAGGAGAGGAGCAGTACTTC
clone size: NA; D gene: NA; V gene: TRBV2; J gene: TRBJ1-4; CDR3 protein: CASSEMRTTNEKLFF; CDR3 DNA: TGTGCCAGCAGTGAAATGAGAACAACTAATGAAAAACTGTTTTTT
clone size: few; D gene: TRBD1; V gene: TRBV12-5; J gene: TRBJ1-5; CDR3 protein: CASGSDRNYQPQHF; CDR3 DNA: TGTGCTAGTGGCTCGGACAGGAACTATCAGCCCCAGCATTTT
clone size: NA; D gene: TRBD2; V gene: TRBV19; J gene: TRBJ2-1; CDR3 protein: CASTGGREGEQFF; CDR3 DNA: TGTGCCAGTACCGGAGGGAGGGAAGGTGAGCAGTTCTTC
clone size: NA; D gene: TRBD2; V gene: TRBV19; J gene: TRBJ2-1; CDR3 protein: CASRASGGDNNEQFF; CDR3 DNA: TGTGCCAGTAGAGCTAGCGGGGGGGACAACAATGAGCAGTTCTTC
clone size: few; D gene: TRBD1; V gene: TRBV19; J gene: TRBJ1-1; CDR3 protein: CASSPGTGGNGNTEAFF; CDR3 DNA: TGTGCCAGTAGTCCCGGGACAGGAGGTAATGGGAACACTGAAGCTTTCTTT
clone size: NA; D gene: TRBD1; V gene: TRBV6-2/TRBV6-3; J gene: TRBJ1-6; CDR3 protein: CASSYSIGDRGPLHF; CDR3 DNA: TGTGCCAGCAGTTACTCGATAGGGGACAGGGGTCCCCTCCACTTT
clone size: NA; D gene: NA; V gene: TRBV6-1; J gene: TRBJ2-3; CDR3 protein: CASSDVGAIGTDTQYF; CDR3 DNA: TGTGCCAGCAGTGATGTGGGGGCCATAGGCACAGATACGCAGTATTTT
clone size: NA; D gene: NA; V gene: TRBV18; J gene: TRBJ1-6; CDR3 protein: CASSPPGTRNSPLHF; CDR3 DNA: TGTGCCAGCTCACCACCGGGGACTCGGAATTCACCCCTCCACTTT
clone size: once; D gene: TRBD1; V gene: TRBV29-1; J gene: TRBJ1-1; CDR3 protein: CSARREGGNTEAFF; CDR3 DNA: TGCAGCGCCCGCCGGGAAGGGGGCAACACTGAAGCTTTCTTT
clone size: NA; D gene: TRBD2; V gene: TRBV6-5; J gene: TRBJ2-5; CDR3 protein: CASSYSRTSGPGTQYF; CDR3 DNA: TGTGCCAGCAGTTATTCGCGGACTAGCGGTCCGGGGACCCAGTACTTC
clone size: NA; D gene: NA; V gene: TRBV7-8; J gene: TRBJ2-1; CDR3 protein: CASSPIEGLRERSYNEQFF; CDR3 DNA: TGTGCCAGCAGCCCCATAGAGGGCCTACGGGAACGCTCCTACAATGAGCAGTTCTTC
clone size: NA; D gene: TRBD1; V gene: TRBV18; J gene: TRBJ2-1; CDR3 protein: CASSPGQATYNEQFF; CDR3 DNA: TGTGCCAGCTCACCCGGACAGGCAACCTACAATGAGCAGTTCTTC
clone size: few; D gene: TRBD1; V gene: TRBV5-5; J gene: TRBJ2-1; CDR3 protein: CASSSRQGADYNEQFF; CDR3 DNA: TGTGCCAGCAGCTCCCGACAGGGGGCAGACTACAATGAGCAGTTCTTC
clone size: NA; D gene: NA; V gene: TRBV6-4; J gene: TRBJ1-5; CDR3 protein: CASRTVQGTLREPQHF; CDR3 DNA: TGTGCCAGCAGAACTGTGCAGGGGACCTTAAGGGAGCCCCAGCATTTT
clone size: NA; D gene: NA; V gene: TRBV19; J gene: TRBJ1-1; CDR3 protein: CASNIFLRGGVQVANTEAFF; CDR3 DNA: TGTGCCAGCAATATATTCCTCAGAGGGGGGGTACAGGTTGCGAACACTGAAGCTTTCTTT
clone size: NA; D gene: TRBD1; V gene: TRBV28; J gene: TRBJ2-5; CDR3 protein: CASSWTGVPETQYF; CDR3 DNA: TGTGCCAGCAGTTGGACAGGCGTCCCGGAGACCCAGTACTTC
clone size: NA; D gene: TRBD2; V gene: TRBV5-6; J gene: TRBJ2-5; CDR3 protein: CASSVTSGGFQAQYF; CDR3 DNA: TGTGCCAGCAGCGTGACTAGCGGGGGATTTCAGGCCCAGTACTTC
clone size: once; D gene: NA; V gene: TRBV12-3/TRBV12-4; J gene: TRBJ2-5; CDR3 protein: CASSSPPETQYF; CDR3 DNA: TGTGCCAGCAGCTCCCCCCCAGAGACCCAGTACTTC
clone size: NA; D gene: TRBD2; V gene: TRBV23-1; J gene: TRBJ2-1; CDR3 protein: CASIPYLAVRSYNEQFF; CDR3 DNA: TGCGCCAGCATCCCCTATCTAGCGGTCCGATCCTACAATGAGCAGTTCTTC
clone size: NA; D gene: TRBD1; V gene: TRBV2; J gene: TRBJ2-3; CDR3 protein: CASSVLQGAGDTQYF; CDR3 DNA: TGTGCCAGCAGTGTACTACAGGGGGCGGGAGATACGCAGTATTTT
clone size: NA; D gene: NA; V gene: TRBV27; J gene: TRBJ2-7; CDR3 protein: CASSPVGGVNPYEQYF; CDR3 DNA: TGTGCCAGCAGTCCCGTAGGGGGGGTAAACCCCTACGAGCAGTACTTC
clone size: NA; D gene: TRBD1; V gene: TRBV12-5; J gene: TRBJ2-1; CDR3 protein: CASGLGKTGIGHNEQFF; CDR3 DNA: TGTGCTAGTGGTTTGGGAAAGACAGGGATTGGGCACAATGAGCAGTTCTTC
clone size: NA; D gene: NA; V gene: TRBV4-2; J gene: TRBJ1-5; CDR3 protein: CASSQDLFRRNQPQHF; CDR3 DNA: TGTGCCAGCAGCCAAGATTTATTTCGGCGGAATCAGCCCCAGCATTTT